Listed here are 5 T cell receptor beta chains from one sample, sequenced in a study of blood T cells in healthy people across ages. A sample-barcoded 5' primer and a J-beta primer mix were used in a second PCR of roughly 7 to 11 cycles. TCRdb called the 5' RACE reads again in MiXCR, with one record for every CDR3 protein. Found here are about 670,000 distinct CDR3 sequences, about 51% of them singletons; the top ten hold roughly 13%. Source material: blood. Receptors originate from a woman older than 75 in good health.

V gene TRBV5-1 combines with J gene TRBJ2-5; maybe TRBD2 (5 bases). The germline V gene has CDR1 SGHRS and CDR2 YFSETQ. Trimming took off 3 bases at V and 4 bases at J, with 16 bases between the two ends. The CDR3 has 15 amino acids. CDR3 sequence: CASSSSGSRRETQYF. For the CDR3, the DNA is TGCGCCAGCAGCTCGTCGGGAAGTCGGAGAGAGACCCAGTACTTC.

This clonotype has only a few counts. V usage is TRBV3-1 and J usage is TRBJ2-1; D is possibly TRBD2 (5 bases). The V end was cut by 3 bases, the J end by 0 bases, with 9 bases between. Germline lookup yields CDR1 LGHDT and CDR2 YNNKEL (reference sequence). CDR3 size: 15 residues. CDR3 in amino acids: CASSHSGNSYNEQFF. CDR3 nucleotides: TGTGCCAGCAGCCATTCGGGGAACTCCTACAATGAGCAGTTCTTC.

This clonotype was seen only a few times. The chain uses TRBV15 and TRBJ2-5; tentatively, D is TRBD2 (6 bases). V was pared by 1 base and J by 11 bases, with 17 bases between. This CDR3 has 14 residues. In germline, CDR1 is LNHNV, CDR2 YYDKDF (reference sequence). The CDR3 DNA sequence: TGTGCCACCAGCAGAGCCGGGACTTTCTATGAGCAGTACTTC. Translating gives CATSRAGTFYEQYF.

The chain carries TRBV12-3 or TRBV12-4 and TRBJ1-5, with TRBD1 as a possible D gene (6 bases). This CDR3 has 14 amino acids. Trimming shortened V by 5 bases and J by 4 bases, and 12 bases separated the two germline ends. CDR3 in DNA: TGTGCCAGCAGTGTACAGGGACCAAATCAGCCCCAGCATTTT. Translation gives CASSVQGPNQPQHF.

This clonotype was counted ten times or more. The CDR3 spells CASSFRYRVGETQYF. DNA for the CDR3: TGTGCCAGCAGCTTCCGTTACAGGGTTGGGGAGACCCAGTACTTC. The genes are TRBV7-2 and TRBJ2-5, with a tentative D call TRBD1 (6 bases). V lost 3 bases and J lost 5, with 16 bases in between. Germline V CDR1 and CDR2: SGHTA, FQGNSA. The CDR3 consists of 15 residues.